Detailed here is one T cell receptor beta chain. This sample is part of a study of T cell changes during pregnancy in multiple sclerosis. Method: immunoSEQ multiplex PCR; TCRdb's copy keeps in-frame clones and lacks some. The table records approximately 30,000 clones, about 89% of them present only once. The receptor was derived from a female donor with multiple sclerosis, enrolled in a pregnancy study. Sequencing used CD8+ T cells from peripheral blood mononuclear cells, obtained before pregnancy.

In DNA form, the CDR3 reads TGTGCTAGTGGTTTGGATAGGGGTTCACCCCTCCACTTT. Its protein is CASGLDRGSPLHF. The rearrangement uses TRBV12-5 and TRBJ1-6, with D perhaps TRBD1 (5 bases). In germline, CDR1 is LGHNT, CDR2 FRNRAP. V was trimmed by 1 base and J by 9 bases, leaving 7 bases between them. This CDR3 has 13 residues.